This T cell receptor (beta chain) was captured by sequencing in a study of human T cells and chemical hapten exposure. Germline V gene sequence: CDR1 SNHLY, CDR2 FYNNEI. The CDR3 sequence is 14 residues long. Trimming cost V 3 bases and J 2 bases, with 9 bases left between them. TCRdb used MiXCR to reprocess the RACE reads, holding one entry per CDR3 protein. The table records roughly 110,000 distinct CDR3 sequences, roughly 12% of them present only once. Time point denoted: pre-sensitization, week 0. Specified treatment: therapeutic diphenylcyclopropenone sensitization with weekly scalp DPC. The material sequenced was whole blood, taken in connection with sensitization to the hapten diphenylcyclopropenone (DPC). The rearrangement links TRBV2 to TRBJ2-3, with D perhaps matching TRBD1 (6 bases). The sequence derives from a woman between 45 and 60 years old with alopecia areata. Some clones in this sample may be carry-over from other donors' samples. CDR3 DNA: TGTGCCAGCAGTGATGACAGGAACACAGATACGCAGTATTTT. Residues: CASSDDRNTDTQYF. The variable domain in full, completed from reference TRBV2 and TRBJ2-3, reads EPEVTQTPSHQVTQMGQEVILRCVPISNHLYFYWYRQILGQKVEFLVSFYNNEISEKSEIFDDQFSVERPDGSNFTLKIRSTKLEDSAMYFCASSDDRNTDTQYFGPGTRLTVL.